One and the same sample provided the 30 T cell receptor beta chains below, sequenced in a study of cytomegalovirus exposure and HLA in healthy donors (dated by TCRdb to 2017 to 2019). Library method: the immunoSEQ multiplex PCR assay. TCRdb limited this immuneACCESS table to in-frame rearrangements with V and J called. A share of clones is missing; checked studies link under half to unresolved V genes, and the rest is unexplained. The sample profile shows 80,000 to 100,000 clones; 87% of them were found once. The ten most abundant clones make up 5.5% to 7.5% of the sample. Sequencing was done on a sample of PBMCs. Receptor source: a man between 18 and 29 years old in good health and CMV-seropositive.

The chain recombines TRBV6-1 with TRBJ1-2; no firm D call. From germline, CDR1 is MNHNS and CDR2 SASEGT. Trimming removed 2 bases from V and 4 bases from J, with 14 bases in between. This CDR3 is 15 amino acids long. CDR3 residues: CASSERSVDSYGYTF. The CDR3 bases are TGTGCCAGCAGTGAAAGGTCAGTTGACTCCTATGGCTACACCTTC.

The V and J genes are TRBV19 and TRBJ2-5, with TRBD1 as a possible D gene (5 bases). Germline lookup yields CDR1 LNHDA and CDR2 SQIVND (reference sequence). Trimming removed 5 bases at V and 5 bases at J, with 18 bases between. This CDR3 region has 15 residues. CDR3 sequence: CASSDIQGLGETQYF. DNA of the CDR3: TGTGCCAGTAGTGACATTCAGGGTTTAGGGGAGACCCAGTACTTC.

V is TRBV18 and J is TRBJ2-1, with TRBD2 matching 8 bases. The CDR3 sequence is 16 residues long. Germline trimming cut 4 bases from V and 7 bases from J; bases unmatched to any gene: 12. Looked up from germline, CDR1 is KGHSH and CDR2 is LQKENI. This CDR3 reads CASSLLKRGGLNEQFF. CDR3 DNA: TGTGCCAGCTCACTCCTGAAACGGGGGGGGTTGAATGAGCAGTTCTTC.

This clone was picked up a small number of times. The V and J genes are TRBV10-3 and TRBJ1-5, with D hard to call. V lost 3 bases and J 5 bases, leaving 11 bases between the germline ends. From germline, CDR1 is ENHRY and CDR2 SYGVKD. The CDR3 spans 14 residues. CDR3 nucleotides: TGTGCCATCAGTGACCTCGAGATCGATCAGCCCCAGCATTTT. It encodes CAISDLEIDQPQHF.

The CDR3 loop is CASKGTGDYNEQFF. CDR3 bases: TGTGCCAGTAAGGGGACAGGGGATTACAATGAGCAGTTCTTC. This chain uses TRBV19 with TRBJ2-1; 10 nucleotides agree with TRBD1. V trimming: 7 bases; J trimming: 4 bases; junction bases outside the gene matches: 4. The CDR3 consists of 14 residues. Germline CDR1 LNHDA, CDR2 SQIVND (reference sequence).

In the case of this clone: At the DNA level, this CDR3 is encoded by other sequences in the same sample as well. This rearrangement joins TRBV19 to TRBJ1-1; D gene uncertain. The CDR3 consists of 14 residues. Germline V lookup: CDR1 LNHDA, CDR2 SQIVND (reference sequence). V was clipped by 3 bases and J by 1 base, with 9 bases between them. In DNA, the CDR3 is TGTGCCAGTAGTATTGGGCGGGGGAACACTGAAGCTTTCTTT. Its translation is CASSIGRGNTEAFF.

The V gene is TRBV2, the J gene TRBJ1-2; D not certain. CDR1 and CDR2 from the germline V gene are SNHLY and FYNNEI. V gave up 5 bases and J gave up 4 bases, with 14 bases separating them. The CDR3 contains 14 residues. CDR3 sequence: CASSPGSQFYGYTF. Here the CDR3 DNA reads TGTGCCAGCAGTCCCGGGAGCCAATTCTATGGCTACACCTTC.

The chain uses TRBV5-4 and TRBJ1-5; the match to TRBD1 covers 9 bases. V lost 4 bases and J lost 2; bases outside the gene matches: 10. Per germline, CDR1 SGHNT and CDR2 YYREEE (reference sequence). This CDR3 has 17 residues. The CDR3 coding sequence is TGTGCCAGCAGCATAACAGGGGGCGGATGGGGCAATCAGCCCCAGCATTTT. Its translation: CASSITGGGWGNQPQHF.

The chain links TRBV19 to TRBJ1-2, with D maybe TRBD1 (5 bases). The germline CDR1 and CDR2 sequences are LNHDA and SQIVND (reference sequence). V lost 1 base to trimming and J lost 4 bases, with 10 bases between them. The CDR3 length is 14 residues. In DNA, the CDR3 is TGTGCCAGTAGTATAGGGGGCGGAACCTATGGCTACACCTTC. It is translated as CASSIGGGTYGYTF.

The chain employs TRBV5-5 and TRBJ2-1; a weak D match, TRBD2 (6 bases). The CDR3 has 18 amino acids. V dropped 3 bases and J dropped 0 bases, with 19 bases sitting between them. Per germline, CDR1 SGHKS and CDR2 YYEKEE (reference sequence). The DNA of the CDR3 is TGTGCCAGCAGCTCCTCACGGGCGGGGCCTAGCTCCTACAATGAGCAGTTCTTC. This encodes CASSSSRAGPSSYNEQFF.

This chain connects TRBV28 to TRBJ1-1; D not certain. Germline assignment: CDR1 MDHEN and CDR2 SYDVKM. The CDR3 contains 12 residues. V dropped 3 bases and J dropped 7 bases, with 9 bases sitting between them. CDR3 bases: TGTGCCAGCAGTTTGGTCAGTCGTGAAGCTTTCTTT. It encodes CASSLVSREAFF.

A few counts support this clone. CDR3 region: CSVDRDGTEAFF. The CDR3 DNA follows: TGCAGCGTGGACAGGGATGGCACTGAAGCTTTCTTT. The chain recombines TRBV29-1 with TRBJ1-1, with 8 bases matching TRBD1. The CDR3 runs to 12 residues. Germline V gene data show CDR1 as SQVTM and CDR2 as ANQGSEA. V trimming: 6 bases; J trimming: 4 bases; junction bases outside the gene matches: 4.

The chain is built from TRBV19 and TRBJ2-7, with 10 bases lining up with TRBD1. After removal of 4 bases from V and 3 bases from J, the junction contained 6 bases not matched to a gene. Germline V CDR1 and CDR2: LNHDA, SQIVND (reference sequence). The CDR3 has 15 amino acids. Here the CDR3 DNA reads TGTGCCAGTAGTAAACAGGGACAGGGGCACTACGAGCAGTACTTC. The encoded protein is CASSKQGQGHYEQYF.

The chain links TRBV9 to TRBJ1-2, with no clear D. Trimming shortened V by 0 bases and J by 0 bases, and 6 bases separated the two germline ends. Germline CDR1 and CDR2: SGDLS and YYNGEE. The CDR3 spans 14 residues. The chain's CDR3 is CASSVGSTNYGYTF. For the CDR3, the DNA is TGTGCCAGCAGCGTAGGTAGCACTAACTATGGCTACACCTTC. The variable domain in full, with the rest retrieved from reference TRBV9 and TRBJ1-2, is DSGVTQTPKHLITATGQRVTLRCSPRSGDLSVYWYQQSLDQGLQFLIQYYNGEERAKGNILERFSAQQFPDLHSELNLSSLELGDSALYFCASSVGSTNYGYTFGSGTRLTVV.

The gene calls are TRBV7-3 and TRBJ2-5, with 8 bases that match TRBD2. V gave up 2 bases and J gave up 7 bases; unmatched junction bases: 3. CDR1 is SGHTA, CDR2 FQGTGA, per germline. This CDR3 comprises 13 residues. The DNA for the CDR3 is TGTGCCAGCAGCTTAGAACGGGAGGGGACCCAGTACTTC. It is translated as CASSLEREGTQYF.

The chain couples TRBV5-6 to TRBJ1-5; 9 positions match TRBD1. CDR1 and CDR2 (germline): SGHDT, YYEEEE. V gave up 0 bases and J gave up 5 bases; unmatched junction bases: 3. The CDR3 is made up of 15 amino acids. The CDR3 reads CASSLGTGDDQPQHF. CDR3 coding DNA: TGTGCCAGCAGCTTGGGGACAGGGGACGATCAGCCCCAGCATTTT.

CDR3: CASSYTYRGNYGYTF. The CDR3 coding sequence is TGTGCCAGCAGTTACACTTACAGGGGGAACTATGGCTACACCTTC. The V call is TRBV6-5, the J call TRBJ1-2; 8 positions match TRBD1. In germline, CDR1 is MNHEY, CDR2 SVGAGI. Unmatched junction bases numbered 4, after V lost 2 bases and J lost 2 bases. The CDR3 contains 15 residues.

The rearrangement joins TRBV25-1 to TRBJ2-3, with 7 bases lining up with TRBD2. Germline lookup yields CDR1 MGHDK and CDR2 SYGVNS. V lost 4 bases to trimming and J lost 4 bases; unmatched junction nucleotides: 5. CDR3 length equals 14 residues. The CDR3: CASSARTSADTQYF. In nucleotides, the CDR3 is TGTGCCAGCAGTGCCAGAACTAGCGCAGATACGCAGTATTTT.

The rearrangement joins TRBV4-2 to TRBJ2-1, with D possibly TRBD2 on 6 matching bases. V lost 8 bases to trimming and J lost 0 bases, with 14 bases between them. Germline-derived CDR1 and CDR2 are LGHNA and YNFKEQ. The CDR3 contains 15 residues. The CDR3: CASGVGGDSYNEQFF. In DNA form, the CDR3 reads TGTGCCAGCGGAGTTGGCGGGGACTCCTACAATGAGCAGTTCTTC.

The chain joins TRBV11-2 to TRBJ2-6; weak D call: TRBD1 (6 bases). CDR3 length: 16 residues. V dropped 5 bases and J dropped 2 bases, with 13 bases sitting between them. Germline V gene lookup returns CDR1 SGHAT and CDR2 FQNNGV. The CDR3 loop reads CASSLTGMTGANVLTF. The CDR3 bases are TGTGCCAGCAGCCTCACAGGGATGACTGGGGCCAACGTCCTGACTTTC.

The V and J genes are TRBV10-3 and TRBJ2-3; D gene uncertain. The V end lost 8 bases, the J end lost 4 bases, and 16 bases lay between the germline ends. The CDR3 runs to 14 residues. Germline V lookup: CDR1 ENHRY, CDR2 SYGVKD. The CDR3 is CAIGPASPSDTQYF. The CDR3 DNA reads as TGTGCCATCGGGCCAGCAAGCCCCTCAGATACGCAGTATTTT.

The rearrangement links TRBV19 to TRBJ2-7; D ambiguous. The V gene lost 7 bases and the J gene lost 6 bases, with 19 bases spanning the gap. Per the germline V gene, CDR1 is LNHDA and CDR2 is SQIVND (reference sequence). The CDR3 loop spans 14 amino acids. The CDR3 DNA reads TGTGCCAGTATCCGGCAGGATGTAAGTTGCGAGCAGTACTTC. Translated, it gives CASIRQDVSCEQYF.

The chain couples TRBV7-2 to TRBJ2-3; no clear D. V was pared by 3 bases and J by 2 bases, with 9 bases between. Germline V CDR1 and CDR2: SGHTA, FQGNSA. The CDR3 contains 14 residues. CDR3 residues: CASSLTRDTDTQYF. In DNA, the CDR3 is TGTGCCAGCAGCTTGACAAGAGACACAGATACGCAGTATTTT. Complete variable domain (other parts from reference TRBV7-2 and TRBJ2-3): GAGVSQSPSNKVTEKGKDVELRCDPISGHTALYWYRQSLGQGLEFLIYFQGNSAPDKSGLPSDRFSAERTGGSVSTLTIQRTQQEDSAVYLCASSLTRDTDTQYFGPGTRLTVL.

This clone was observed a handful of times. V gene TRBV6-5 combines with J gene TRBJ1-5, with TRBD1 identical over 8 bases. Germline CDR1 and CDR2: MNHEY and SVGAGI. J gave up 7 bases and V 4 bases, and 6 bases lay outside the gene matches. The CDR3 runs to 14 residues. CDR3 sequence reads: CASSFQGAGQPQHF. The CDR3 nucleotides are TGTGCCAGCAGTTTTCAGGGGGCAGGCCAGCCCCAGCATTTT.

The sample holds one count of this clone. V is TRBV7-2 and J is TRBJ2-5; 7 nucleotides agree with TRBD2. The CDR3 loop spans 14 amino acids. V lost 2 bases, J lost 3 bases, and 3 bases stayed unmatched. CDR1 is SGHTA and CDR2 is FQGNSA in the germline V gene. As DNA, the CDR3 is TGTGCCAGCAGCTTAACGGGAGGCAAAGAGACCCAGTACTTC. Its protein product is CASSLTGGKETQYF.

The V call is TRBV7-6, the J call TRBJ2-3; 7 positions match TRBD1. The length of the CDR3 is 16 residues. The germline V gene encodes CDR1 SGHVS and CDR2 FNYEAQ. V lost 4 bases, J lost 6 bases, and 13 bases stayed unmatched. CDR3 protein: CASSSLGQRDSDTQYF. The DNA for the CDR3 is TGTGCCAGCAGCTCCCTGGGACAGCGAGATTCGGATACGCAGTATTTT. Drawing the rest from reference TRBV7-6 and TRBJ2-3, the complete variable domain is GAGVSQSPRYKVTKRGQDVALRCDPISGHVSLYWYRQALGQGPEFLTYFNYEAQQDKSGLPNDRFSAERPEGSISTLTIQRTEQRDSAMYRCASSSLGQRDSDTQYFGPGTRLTVL.

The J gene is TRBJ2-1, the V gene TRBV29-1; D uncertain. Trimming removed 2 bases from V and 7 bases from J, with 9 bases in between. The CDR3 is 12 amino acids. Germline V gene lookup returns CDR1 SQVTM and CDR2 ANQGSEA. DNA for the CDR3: TGCAGCGTTGAATTACCCGGGAATGAGCAGTTCTTC. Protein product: CSVELPGNEQFF.

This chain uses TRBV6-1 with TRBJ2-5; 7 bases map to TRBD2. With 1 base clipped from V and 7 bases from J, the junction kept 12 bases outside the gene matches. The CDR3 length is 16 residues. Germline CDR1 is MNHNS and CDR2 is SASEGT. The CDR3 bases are TGTGCCAGCAGTGAAGACCGAGCGGCGTCGGGGGGGACCCAGTACTTC. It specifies CASSEDRAASGGTQYF.

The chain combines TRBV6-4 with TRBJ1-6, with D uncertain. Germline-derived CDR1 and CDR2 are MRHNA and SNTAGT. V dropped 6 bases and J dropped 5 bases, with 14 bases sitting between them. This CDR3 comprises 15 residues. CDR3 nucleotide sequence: TGTGCCAGCAGGGAAGATAACGGGGATAATTCACCCCTCCACTTT. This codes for CASREDNGDNSPLHF.

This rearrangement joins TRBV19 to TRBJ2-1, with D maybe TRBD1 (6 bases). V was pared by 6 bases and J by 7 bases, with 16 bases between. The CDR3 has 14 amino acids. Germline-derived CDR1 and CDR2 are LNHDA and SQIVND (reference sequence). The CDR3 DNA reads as TGTGCCAGTAGGGGTACCACAGGGTTGAATGAGCAGTTCTTC. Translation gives CASRGTTGLNEQFF.